This TCR beta chain was profiled in a study of control samples from healthy donors and cancer patients. Libraries were prepared by immunoSEQ multiplex PCR; TCRdb keeps only in-frame clonotypes and omits some of them. The data hold about 130,000 clones, with more than 80% observed a single time. The CDR3 spans 13 residues. Trimming took 2 bases from V and 13 from J, leaving 14 bases between them. About this clone: Other DNA sequences in the sample encode the same CDR3.

The rearrangement joins TRBV12-3 or TRBV12-4 to TRBJ1-4; possibly TRBD1 for D (6 bases). The TCR comes from a man aged 35 to 55 in good health. The specimen was blood. DNA for the CDR3: TGTGCCAGCAGTTTAAGGGGGGGGCGGGGACTGTTTTTT. This codes for CASSLRGGRGLFF.